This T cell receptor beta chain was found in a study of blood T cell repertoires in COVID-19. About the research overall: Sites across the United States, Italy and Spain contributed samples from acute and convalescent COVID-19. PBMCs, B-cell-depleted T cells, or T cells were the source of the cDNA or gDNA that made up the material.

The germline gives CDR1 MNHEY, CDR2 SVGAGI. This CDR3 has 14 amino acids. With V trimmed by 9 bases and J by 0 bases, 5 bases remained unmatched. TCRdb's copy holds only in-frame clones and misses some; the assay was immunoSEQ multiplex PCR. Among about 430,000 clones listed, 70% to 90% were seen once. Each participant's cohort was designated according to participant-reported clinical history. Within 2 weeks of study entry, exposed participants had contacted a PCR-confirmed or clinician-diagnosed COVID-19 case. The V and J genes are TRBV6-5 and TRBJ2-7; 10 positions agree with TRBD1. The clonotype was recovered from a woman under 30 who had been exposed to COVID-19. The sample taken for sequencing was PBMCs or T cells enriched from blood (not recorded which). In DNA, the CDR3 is TGTGCCAGGGGGACAGGGGTGGGCTCCTACGAGCAGTACTTC. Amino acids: CARGTGVGSYEQYF.